The 24 T cell receptor beta chains reported below all come from one sample, sequenced in a study of blood T cell repertoires in COVID-19. Measured with immunoSEQ multiplex PCR; TCRdb has only the in-frame clones, and not every one. The table has under 50,000 clones, around 70% seen once. Specimen: peripheral blood. These receptors all stem from an elderly man with acute or convalescent COVID-19.

This clone occurred a few times. The chain has TRBV5-1 and TRBJ1-1; 12 nucleotides match TRBD1. In germline, CDR1 is SGHRS, CDR2 YFSETQ. After removal of 5 bases from V and 4 bases from J, the junction contained 18 bases not matched to a gene. CDR3 length equals 19 residues. The CDR3 spells CASSPTLGQGAGLSTEAFF. The CDR3 DNA reads as TGCGCCAGCAGTCCGACCCTGGGACAGGGGGCGGGTTTGAGCACTGAAGCTTTCTTT.

The V gene is TRBV5-4, the J gene TRBJ2-3; D gene ambiguous. V shed 5 bases and J shed 0 bases, with 10 bases lying between them. Per germline, CDR1 SGHNT and CDR2 YYREEE (reference sequence). The CDR3 contains 14 residues. CDR3 DNA: TGTGCCAGCAGACCTTGGCAAAGCACAGATACGCAGTATTTT. Its translation is CASRPWQSTDTQYF.

V and J are TRBV5-4 and TRBJ2-3, with 15 bases identical to TRBD2. The CDR3 has 16 amino acids. V dropped 4 bases and J dropped 6; count of bases not matched to a gene: 6. Germline CDR1 and CDR2: SGHNT and YYREEE (reference sequence). CDR3: CASSPGLAGGGDTQYF. In DNA, the CDR3 is TGTGCCAGCAGCCCGGGACTAGCGGGGGGCGGGGATACGCAGTATTTT.

The chain employs TRBV6-6 and TRBJ2-3; the D is unclear. Per the germline V gene, CDR1 is MNHNY and CDR2 is SVGAGI (reference sequence). The V gene lost 6 bases and the J gene lost 5 bases, with 12 bases spanning the gap. The CDR3 loop spans 13 amino acids. CDR3 bases: TGTGCCAGCAGCCCCCAAAGAGGAGATACGCAGTATTTT. Translated: CASSPQRGDTQYF.

This clone occurred a few times. The chain has TRBV27 and TRBJ2-3; 9 positions agree with TRBD2. CDR1 and CDR2 from the germline V gene are MNHEY and SMNVEV (reference sequence). The CDR3 covers 17 residues. The J segment lost 0 bases and the V segment lost 4 bases, leaving 8 bases of the junction unmatched. CDR3 nucleotide sequence: TGTGCCAGCAGTTCCACGACTAGCGGCCCTAGCACAGATACGCAGTATTTT. As protein: CASSSTTSGPSTDTQYF.

The J gene is TRBJ1-2, the V gene TRBV5-1, with TRBD1 identical over 8 bases. Germline V gene lookup returns CDR1 SGHRS and CDR2 YFSETQ. V lost 4 bases to trimming and J lost 2 bases; unmatched junction nucleotides: 4. There are 14 residues in the CDR3. The CDR3 reads CASSLTGVNYGYTF. CDR3 bases: TGCGCCAGCAGCCTGACAGGGGTAAACTATGGCTACACCTTC. Full variable domain (rest looked up from reference TRBV5-1 and TRBJ1-2): KAGVTQTPRYLIKTRGQQVTLSCSPISGHRSVSWYQQTPGQGLQFLFEYFSETQRNKGNFPGRFSGRQFSNSRSEMNVSTLELGDSALYLCASSLTGVNYGYTFGSGTRLTVV.

The chain uses TRBV3-1 (or the pseudogene TRBV3-2) and TRBJ1-2; D possibly corresponds to TRBD1 (6 bases). The CDR3 totals 15 residues. V gave up 3 bases and J gave up 0 bases, with 11 bases separating them. Germline CDR1 is LGHDT and CDR2 is YNNKEL (reference sequence). The CDR3 DNA reads TGTGCCAGCAGCCATAGGACAGTCTCTAACTATGGCTACACCTTC. Amino acid sequence: CASSHRTVSNYGYTF.

The V gene is TRBV5-8, the J gene TRBJ1-2; no definite D call. The CDR3 is 12 residues long. V was trimmed by 4 bases and J by 8 bases, leaving 12 bases between them. Germline V gene data show CDR1 as SGHTS and CDR2 as YDEGEE. The CDR3 DNA sequence: TGTGCCAGCAGCCCGTGGGGAGGGGGCTACACCTTC. Translated, it gives CASSPWGGGYTF.

V and J are TRBV4-3 and TRBJ2-3; 9 nucleotides align to TRBD2. The junction had 10 bases not matched to a gene; V was cut back by 5 bases and J by 1 base. The CDR3 spans 17 residues. From germline, CDR1 is LGHNA and CDR2 YSLEER. This CDR3 reads CASSSQTSGWGTDTQYF. Here the CDR3 DNA reads TGCGCCAGCAGCTCTCAAACTAGCGGGTGGGGCACAGATACGCAGTATTTT.

This clone was picked up a small number of times. The rearrangement joins TRBV25-1 to TRBJ1-2; D unclear. This CDR3 has 15 amino acids. V dropped 3 bases and J dropped 0 bases, with 11 bases sitting between them. Per germline, CDR1 MGHDK and CDR2 SYGVNS. The CDR3 DNA reads as TGTGCCAGCAGTGATTTAACTAGCGCTAACTATGGCTACACCTTC. It is translated as CASSDLTSANYGYTF.

The chain couples TRBV3-1 (or the pseudogene TRBV3-2) to TRBJ1-3; D not resolved. The CDR3 length is 16 residues. Trimming left V 2 bases short and J 0 bases short, with 11 bases between. CDR1 and CDR2 from the germline V gene are LGHDT and YNNKEL (reference sequence). The CDR3 loop reads CASSQITGSSGNTIYF. CDR3 bases: TGTGCCAGCAGCCAAATAACGGGAAGCTCTGGAAACACCATATATTTT.

This clone came up many times. The chain has TRBV21-1 and TRBJ2-7; the table calls TRBD1, which could not be checked here. TRBV21-1 is assigned pseudogene status. CDR3 length equals 18 residues. CDR3: CASSKAHPGQGLSYEQYF. The CDR3 DNA is TGTGCCAGCAGCAAAGCGCACCCGGGACAGGGTTTATCCTACGAGCAGTACTTC.

V usage is TRBV5-1 and J usage is TRBJ1-2; D call uncertain. V was clipped by 5 bases and J by 2 bases, with 16 bases between them. Per germline, CDR1 SGHRS and CDR2 YFSETQ. The CDR3 covers 15 residues. Here the CDR3 reads CASRTGVDGNYGYTF. CDR3 nucleotides: TGCGCCAGCAGGACTGGAGTTGACGGAAACTATGGCTACACCTTC.

V is TRBV5-4 and J is TRBJ2-3; possibly TRBD1 for D (5 bases). Germline-derived CDR1 and CDR2 are SGHNT and YYREEE (reference sequence). V lost 4 bases, J lost 0 bases, and 18 bases lay in between. The CDR3 has 17 residues. The chain's CDR3 is CASSTRQPQTSTDTQYF. CDR3 bases: TGTGCCAGCAGCACCCGACAGCCCCAAACTAGCACAGATACGCAGTATTTT. Combining the CDR3 with reference TRBV5-4 and TRBJ2-3 gives the whole variable domain ETGVTQSPTHLIKTRGQQVTLRCSSQSGHNTVSWYQQALGQGPQFIFQYYREEENGRGNFPPRFSGLQFPNYSSELNVNALELDDSALYLCASSTRQPQTSTDTQYFGPGTRLTVL.

The rearrangement links TRBV7-2 to TRBJ1-2; the D gene is possibly TRBD1 (6 bases). Looked up from germline, CDR1 is SGHTA and CDR2 is FQGNSA. The CDR3 extends over 17 amino acids. V was trimmed by 5 bases and J by 8 bases, leaving 27 bases between them. The CDR3 coding sequence is TGTGCCAGCAGCGGGGGCCAGGGGAATTCCGTCATTAGGGGCTACACCTTC. Translation gives CASSGGQGNSVIRGYTF.

This clone was recorded once. This chain links TRBV5-6 with TRBJ2-3; 7 bases are a match to TRBD2. Germline V CDR1 and CDR2: SGHDT, YYEEEE. The CDR3 contains 14 residues. The ends lost 4 bases at V and 8 bases at J; junction bases unmatched: 10. The DNA of the CDR3 is TGTGCCAGCAGCCGAACTAGCGAGGGCGGTACGCAGTATTTT. This translates into CASSRTSEGGTQYF.

This clone qualifies as medium-sized. The J gene is TRBJ1-2, the V gene TRBV18; tentatively, D is TRBD1 (5 bases). V was cut by 3 bases and J by 8 bases, with 10 bases left in between. The CDR3 totals 12 residues. Germline V gene lookup returns CDR1 KGHSH and CDR2 LQKENI. This CDR3 reads CASSPDNQGYTF. The CDR3 DNA is TGTGCCAGCTCACCGGACAATCAAGGCTACACCTTC. The complete variable domain, with remaining parts taken from reference TRBV18 and TRBJ1-2, reads NAGVMQNPRHLVRRRGQEARLRCSPMKGHSHVYWYRQLPEEGLKFMVYLQKENIIDESGMPKERFSAEFPKEGPSILRIQQVVRGDSAAYFCASSPDNQGYTFGSGTRLTVV.

The rearrangement links TRBV7-6 to TRBJ2-1, with 8 bases that match TRBD2. CDR3 length equals 15 residues. CDR1 and CDR2 (germline): SGHVS, FNYEAQ. V lost 0 bases, J lost 7 bases, and 5 bases stayed unmatched. The CDR3 bases are TGTGCCAGCAGCTTAGCGGCGGGAGGAATAAATGAGCAGTTCTTC. Amino acids: CASSLAAGGINEQFF.

In its sample, this clone was seen a few times. The V gene is TRBV30, the J gene TRBJ1-4; TRBD1 is a possible D gene (5 bases). Germline CDR1 is GTSNPN and CDR2 is SVGIG (reference sequence). The CDR3 has 14 residues. Trimming pared 7 bases from V and 0 bases from J, leaving 12 bases between. The CDR3 region has the DNA TGTGCCTACTCCCGACAGCCAACTAATGAAAAACTGTTTTTT. It translates to CAYSRQPTNEKLFF.

The V gene is TRBV19, the J gene TRBJ2-7; 16 bases line up with TRBD2. The J segment lost 5 bases and the V segment lost 4 bases, leaving 17 bases of the junction unmatched. This CDR3 contains 20 residues. The germline gives CDR1 LNHDA, CDR2 SQIVND (reference sequence). The CDR3 is CASSTEGLAGGPAFVHEQYF. CDR3 DNA sequence: TGTGCCAGTAGTACAGAGGGACTAGCGGGAGGGCCAGCATTCGTCCACGAGCAGTACTTC.

This chain connects TRBV5-4 to TRBJ1-4; 8 bases match TRBD1. The CDR3 has 15 amino acids. V shed 4 bases, J shed 4 bases, and the junction held 6 bases outside the gene matches. Germline V lookup: CDR1 SGHNT, CDR2 YYREEE (reference sequence). The CDR3 DNA sequence: TGTGCCAGCAGCCAACCGGGACAGGATAATGAAAAACTGTTTTTT. As protein: CASSQPGQDNEKLFF. The full variable domain, completed using reference TRBV5-4 and TRBJ1-4, is ETGVTQSPTHLIKTRGQQVTLRCSSQSGHNTVSWYQQALGQGPQFIFQYYREEENGRGNFPPRFSGLQFPNYSSELNVNALELDDSALYLCASSQPGQDNEKLFFGSGTQLSVL.

V usage is TRBV5-6 and J usage is TRBJ1-1; 7 bases map to TRBD1. Trimming cost V 3 bases and J 1 base; bases outside gene matches: 9. The CDR3 loop spans 16 amino acids. From germline, CDR1 is SGHDT and CDR2 YYEEEE. The CDR3 DNA follows: TGTGCCAGCAGCTACAGGGGCGGGGGGCAGAACACTGAAGCTTTCTTT. This sequence encodes CASSYRGGGQNTEAFF. Filled out from reference TRBV5-6 and TRBJ1-1, the complete variable domain reads DAGVTQSPTHLIKTRGQQVTLRCSPKSGHDTVSWYQQALGQGPQFIFQYYEEEERQRGNFPDRFSGHQFPNYSSELNVNALLLGDSALYLCASSYRGGGQNTEAFFGQGTRLTVV.

V gene TRBV5-1 combines with J gene TRBJ2-5; 14 bases agree with TRBD2. The ends lost 3 bases at V and 5 bases at J; junction bases unmatched: 9. The CDR3 is 17 residues long. Germline V lookup: CDR1 SGHRS, CDR2 YFSETQ. CDR3 protein: CASSWATSGRAGETQYF. DNA of the CDR3: TGCGCCAGCAGCTGGGCGACTAGCGGGAGGGCCGGGGAGACCCAGTACTTC.

The chain has TRBV7-6 and TRBJ2-1; D remains unclear. Germline V gene lookup returns CDR1 SGHVS and CDR2 FNYEAQ. The CDR3 is 15 residues long. Trimming removed 2 bases at V and 5 bases at J, with 13 bases between. Written as DNA, the CDR3 is TGTGCCAGCAGCTTATCGGCTTTACAGAACAATGAGCAGTTCTTC. The encoded protein is CASSLSALQNNEQFF.